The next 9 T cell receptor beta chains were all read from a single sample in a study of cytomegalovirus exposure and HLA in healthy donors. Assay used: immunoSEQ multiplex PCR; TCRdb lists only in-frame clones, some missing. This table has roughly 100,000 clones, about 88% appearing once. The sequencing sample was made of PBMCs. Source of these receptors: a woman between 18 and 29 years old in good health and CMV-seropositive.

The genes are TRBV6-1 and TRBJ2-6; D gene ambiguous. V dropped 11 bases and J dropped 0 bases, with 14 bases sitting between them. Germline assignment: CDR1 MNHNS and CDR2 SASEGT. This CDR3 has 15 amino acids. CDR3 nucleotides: TGTGCCGGGTCCTTACAGTCCTCTGGGGCCAACGTCCTGACTTTC. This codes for CAGSLQSSGANVLTF.

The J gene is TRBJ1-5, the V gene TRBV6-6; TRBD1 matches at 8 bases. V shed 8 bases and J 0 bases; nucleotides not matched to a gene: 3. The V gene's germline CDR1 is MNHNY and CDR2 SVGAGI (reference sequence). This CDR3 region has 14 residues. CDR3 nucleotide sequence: TGTGCCAGCGTACAGGGGGTTAGCAATCAGCCCCAGCATTTT. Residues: CASVQGVSNQPQHF.

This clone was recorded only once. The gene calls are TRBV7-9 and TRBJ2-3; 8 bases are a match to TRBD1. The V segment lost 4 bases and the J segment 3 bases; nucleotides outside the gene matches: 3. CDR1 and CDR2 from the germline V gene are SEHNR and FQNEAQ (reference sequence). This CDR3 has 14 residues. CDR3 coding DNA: TGTGCCAGCAGCTCAGGGGGCTGGACAGATACGCAGTATTTT. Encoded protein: CASSSGGWTDTQYF.

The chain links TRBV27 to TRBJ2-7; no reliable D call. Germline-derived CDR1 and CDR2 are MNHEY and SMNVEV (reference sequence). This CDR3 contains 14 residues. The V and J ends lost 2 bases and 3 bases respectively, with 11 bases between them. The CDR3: CASSLGVGDYEQYV. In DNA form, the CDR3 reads TGTGCCAGCAGTTTAGGGGTTGGGGACTACGAGCAGTACGTC.

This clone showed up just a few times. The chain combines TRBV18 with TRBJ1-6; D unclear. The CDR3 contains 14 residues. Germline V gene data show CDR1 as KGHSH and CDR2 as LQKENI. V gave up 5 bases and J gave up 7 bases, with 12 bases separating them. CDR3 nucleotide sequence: TGTGCCAGCTCAAACGATGTGGGCAATTCACCCCTCCACTTT. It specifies CASSNDVGNSPLHF. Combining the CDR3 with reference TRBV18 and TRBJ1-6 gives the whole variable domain NAGVMQNPRHLVRRRGQEARLRCSPMKGHSHVYWYRQLPEEGLKFMVYLQKENIIDESGMPKERFSAEFPKEGPSILRIQQVVRGDSAAYFCASSNDVGNSPLHFGNGTRLTVT.

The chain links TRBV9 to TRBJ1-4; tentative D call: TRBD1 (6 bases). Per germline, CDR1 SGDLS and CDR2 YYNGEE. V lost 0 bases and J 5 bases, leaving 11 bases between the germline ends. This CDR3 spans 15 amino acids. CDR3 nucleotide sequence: TGTGCCAGCAGCGTAGCTACAGGGCCCAATGAAAAACTGTTTTTT. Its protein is CASSVATGPNEKLFF.

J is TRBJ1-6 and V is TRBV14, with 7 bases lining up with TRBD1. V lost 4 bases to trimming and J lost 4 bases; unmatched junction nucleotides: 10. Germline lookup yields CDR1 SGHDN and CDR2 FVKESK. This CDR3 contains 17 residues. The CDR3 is CASSPNRQGQYNSPLHF. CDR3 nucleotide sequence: TGTGCCAGCAGCCCAAATCGACAGGGCCAATATAATTCACCCCTCCACTTT.

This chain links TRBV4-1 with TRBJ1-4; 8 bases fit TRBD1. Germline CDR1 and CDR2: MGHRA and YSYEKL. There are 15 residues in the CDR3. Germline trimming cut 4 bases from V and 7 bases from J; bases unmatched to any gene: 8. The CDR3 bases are TGCGCCAGCAGCCCTCAGGGGGCGAAGGGTGAAAAACTGTTTTTT. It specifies CASSPQGAKGEKLFF.

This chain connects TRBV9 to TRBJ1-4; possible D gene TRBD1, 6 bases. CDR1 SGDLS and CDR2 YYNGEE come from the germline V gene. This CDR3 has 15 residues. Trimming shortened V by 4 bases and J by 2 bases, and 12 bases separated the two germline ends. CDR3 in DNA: TGTGCCAGCAGCCCACTTCAGGGGACTAATGAAAAACTGTTTTTT. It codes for CASSPLQGTNEKLFF.